A single sample gave rise to the 11 T cell receptor beta chains below, sequenced in a study of cytomegalovirus exposure and HLA in healthy donors. PCR used 60 Vbeta primers and 13 Jbeta primers. This table comes from immunoSEQ multiplex PCR, and its TCRdb copy is limited to in-frame clones, with some not included. The repertoire consists of about 240,000 clones, with roughly 78% occurring once and the leading ten covering 0.4% to 0.6%. The sequencing input was PBMCs. The source is a boy aged 5 to 17 in good health and CMV-seronegative.

This clone occurred once. Germline is not matched at one junction end, which may reflect a read error. This chain uses TRBV2 with TRBJ2-3, with D perhaps TRBD2 (7 bases). Germline V gene lookup returns CDR1 SNHLY and CDR2 FYNNEI. This CDR3 region has 15 residues. Written as DNA, the CDR3 is TGTGCCAGCAGTGGAATGGGGGGGGACACAAATACGCAGTATTTT. This codes for CASSGMGGDTNTQYF.

The chain links TRBV7-9 to TRBJ1-1; D is unresolved. This CDR3 region has 13 residues. V dropped 2 bases and J dropped 3 bases, with 7 bases sitting between them. Germline CDR1 reads SEHNR; CDR2 reads FQNEAQ (reference sequence). CDR3 sequence (DNA): TGTGCCAGCAGCTTAACTGAGGACACTGAAGCTTTCTTT. This translates into CASSLTEDTEAFF.

This clone was detected a few times. The CDR3 bases are TGTGCCAGCAGCTTCGGAGGGATAGACACTGAAGCTTTCTTT. Translated, it gives CASSFGGIDTEAFF. This chain connects TRBV11-3 to TRBJ1-1; D call uncertain. Germline V gene sequence: CDR1 SGHNT, CDR2 YENEEA. The CDR3 is 14 residues long. V lost 3 bases and J lost 3, with 11 bases in between.

V and J are TRBV5-8 and TRBJ2-4, with 7 bases fitting TRBD2. The CDR3 runs 15 residues. Germline V lookup: CDR1 SGHTS, CDR2 YDEGEE. The V segment lost 5 bases and the J segment 4 bases; nucleotides outside the gene matches: 9. The CDR3 nucleotides are TGTGCCAGCAGTGGGGAGGGCCAGGCTAAAAACATTCAGTACTTC. Translating gives CASSGEGQAKNIQYF.

The V call is TRBV9, the J call TRBJ1-3; D gene uncertain. With 7 bases removed from V and 2 bases from J, the gap between germline ends came to 10 bases. CDR1 is SGDLS, CDR2 YYNGEE, per germline. The CDR3 spans 13 residues. The CDR3 DNA follows: TGTGCCAGCGGGCCTTCTGCTGGAAACACCATATATTTT. It specifies CASGPSAGNTIYF.

In its sample, this clone was seen a few times. This rearrangement joins TRBV7-9 to TRBJ2-7; 7 nucleotides agree with TRBD1. This CDR3 comprises 15 residues. Germline V gene sequence: CDR1 SEHNR, CDR2 FQNEAQ (reference sequence). The trim removed 5 bases at V and 6 bases at J, leaving 13 bases unmatched. As DNA, the CDR3 is TGTGCCAGCAGCAGGACAGGTTTGGGGGATGGCGAGCAGTACTTC. As protein: CASSRTGLGDGEQYF.

This chain joins TRBV19 and TRBJ1-1; 9 bases agree with TRBD1. Germline-derived CDR1 and CDR2 are LNHDA and SQIVND (reference sequence). The trim removed 7 bases at V and 3 bases at J, leaving 3 bases unmatched. This CDR3 is 13 amino acids long. The CDR3 DNA sequence: TGTGCCAGTACCTGGGACAGGGACACTGAAGCTTTCTTT. This sequence encodes CASTWDRDTEAFF.

This clone showed up just a few times. This rearrangement joins TRBV10-3 to TRBJ1-1; D is possibly TRBD1 (6 bases). The germline V gene has CDR1 ENHRY and CDR2 SYGVKD. The CDR3 totals 14 residues. V lost 6 bases and J 7 bases, leaving 18 bases between the germline ends. The CDR3 sequence: CAISDEQGYDEAFF. The CDR3 coding sequence is TGTGCCATCAGCGACGAACAGGGCTACGATGAAGCTTTCTTT.

V usage is TRBV9 and J usage is TRBJ2-7; 9 bases fit TRBD1. This CDR3 spans 15 amino acids. The V gene's germline CDR1 is SGDLS and CDR2 YYNGEE. J lost 5 bases, V lost 2 bases, and 8 bases had no gene match. CDR3 sequence (DNA): TGTGCCAGCAGCGTTTTTGGACAGGGGTTCAACGAGCAGTACTTC. Protein product: CASSVFGQGFNEQYF.

This clone was counted between two and nine times. The chain has TRBV5-6 and TRBJ1-1; D is unresolved. Trimming took off 0 bases at V and 1 base at J, with 7 bases between the two ends. The CDR3 totals 14 residues. Germline V CDR1 and CDR2: SGHDT, YYEEEE. This CDR3 reads CASSLDSPNTEAFF. CDR3 sequence (DNA): TGTGCCAGCAGCTTGGACAGTCCGAACACTGAAGCTTTCTTT.

The rearrangement joins TRBV5-1 to TRBJ1-1; D gene unclear. Trimming removed 4 bases from V and 13 bases from J, with 17 bases in between. This CDR3 is built from 12 residues. Germline CDR1 SGHRS, CDR2 YFSETQ. This CDR3 reads CASSLLGGGDFF. The CDR3 DNA sequence: TGCGCCAGCAGCCTCCTCGGTGGTGGAGATTTCTTT. Full variable domain (remainder filled in from reference TRBV5-1 and TRBJ1-1): KAGVTQTPRYLIKTRGQQVTLSCSPISGHRSVSWYQQTPGQGLQFLFEYFSETQRNKGNFPGRFSGRQFSNSRSEMNVSTLELGDSALYLCASSLLGGGDFFGQGTRLTVV.